The T cell receptor (beta chain) described here comes from a study of shared clonotypes between healthy human individuals. Notes on the study in general: Four donors held around 5% of naive CD4 clonotypes in common.

Notes on this clone: As yet, its antigen is unknown.

This CDR3 comprises 15 residues. The V gene end was trimmed by 4 bases and the J gene end by 5 bases; junction bases not matched to a gene: 10. Germline CDR1 reads SGHRS; CDR2 reads YFSETQ. Sequencing was at deep level. TCRdb's copy holds only in-frame clones and misses some; the assay was immunoSEQ multiplex PCR. Here the sample spans about 2.2 million clones, 93% being singletons. Terminally differentiated effector memory CD45RA+ cells were left out of the naive CD8 fraction, which was CD45RO-negative and positively selected for CCR7. Donation came from healthy HIV-negative adults that had no recent acute infections or vaccinations.

The material sequenced was naive CD8+ T cells from PBMCs. V gene TRBV5-1 combines with J gene TRBJ2-7; 9 bases map to TRBD1. The TCR comes from a man younger than 35 in good health. Some clones in this sample may be carry-over from other donors' samples. CDR3 in amino acids: CASSPMGDRVHEQYF. The CDR3 region has the DNA TGCGCCAGCAGCCCGATGGGGGACAGGGTCCACGAGCAGTACTTC.